These T cell receptor beta chains were read from a single sample in a study of blood T cell repertoires in COVID-19. TCRdb's copy holds only in-frame clones and misses some; the assay was immunoSEQ multiplex PCR. The data contain some 300,000 clones, about 87% of them singletons. The sample comprised peripheral blood. The source of these receptors is a woman in her forties or fifties with COVID-19, enrolled during active disease. Each CDR3 is given with its conserved first and last residue. A D gene is named only where the DNA matches it firmly. Clone size is given for some rows only: seen once, a few or many times, or a class if the clone is expanded.

V gene	clone size	J gene	D gene	CDR3 DNA	CDR3 protein
TRBV7-9	NA	TRBJ2-3	NA	TGTGCCAGCAGTGTAAACCGGTTCACAGATACGCAGTATTTT	CASSVNRFTDTQYF
TRBV19	NA	TRBJ2-5	TRBD1	TGTGCCAGTAGTATCGGACAGGGGGCGAGAGAGACCCAGTACTTC	CASSIGQGARETQYF
TRBV6-2/TRBV6-3	NA	TRBJ2-1	NA	TGTGCCAGCAGTTACCGCGCGAACGAGCAGTTCTTC	CASSYRANEQFF
TRBV11-2	NA	TRBJ2-1	NA	TGTGCCAGCAGCTTGAGGATCCAAGGAGCGCCACTCTACAATGAGCAGTTCTTC	CASSLRIQGAPLYNEQFF
TRBV12-3/TRBV12-4	NA	TRBJ1-1	NA	TGTGCCAGCAGCAACCCAGGGGTGGCTTTCTTT	CASSNPGVAFF
TRBV5-1	few	TRBJ1-2	NA	TGCGCCAGCAGCTTGGAAGGGGCTGGCGGCTACACCTTC	CASSLEGAGGYTF
TRBV5-1	NA	TRBJ2-2	NA	TGCGCCAGCAGCTTGGTCCAGTCGAACACCGGGGAGCTGTTTTTT	CASSLVQSNTGELFF
TRBV12-5	NA	TRBJ2-5	TRBD2	TGTGCTAGTGGTTTGGGGAGACTAGCGGGGGGGGAGACCCAGTACTTC	CASGLGRLAGGETQYF
TRBV9	NA	TRBJ2-1	TRBD2	TGTGCCAGCAGCGCTGGGGCTAGCGGGTACAATGAGCAGTTCTTC	CASSAGASGYNEQFF
TRBV2	once	TRBJ2-5	NA	TGTGCCAGCAGTGAACAGTCGGAGACCCAGTACTTC	CASSEQSETQYF
TRBV10-3	NA	TRBJ1-2	NA	TGTGCCATCAGTCCCAGGGGTAATGGCTACACCTTC	CAISPRGNGYTF
TRBV9	NA	TRBJ2-7	NA	TGTGCCAGCAGCGTAGCCCCTAGCTCCTACGAGCAGTACTTC	CASSVAPSSYEQYF
TRBV27	NA	TRBJ2-2	TRBD1	TGTGCCAGCTGGGACAGGGAGGGCACCGGGGAGCTGTTTTTT	CASWDREGTGELFF
TRBV5-5	NA	TRBJ1-5	NA	TGTGCCAGCAGCTTAGCCGATCGTCAGCCCCAGCATTTT	CASSLADRQPQHF
TRBV18	NA	TRBJ2-5	NA	TGTGCCAGCTCACCGCCGGGTGGGGAGACCCAGTACTTC	CASSPPGGETQYF
TRBV30	once	TRBJ2-7	NA	TGTGCCTGGAGTGAACAGCTCTCCTACGAGCAGTACTTC	CAWSEQLSYEQYF
TRBV12-3/TRBV12-4	once	TRBJ2-5	NA	TGTGCCAGCAGTTTAGGACAGGAAGAGACCCAGTACTTC	CASSLGQEETQYF
TRBV5-1	NA	TRBJ1-1	TRBD1	TGCGCCAGCAGCGCGATACAGGGGTACACTGAAGCTTTCTTT	CASSAIQGYTEAFF
TRBV12-3/TRBV12-4	NA	TRBJ2-5	TRBD1	TGTGCCAGCAGTGGGACAGGACAAGAGACCCAGTACTTC	CASSGTGQETQYF
TRBV15	NA	TRBJ1-6	TRBD1	TGTGCCACCAGCAGAGATACAGGGGGTAATTCACCCCTCCACTTT	CATSRDTGGNSPLHF
TRBV4-1	NA	TRBJ1-5	NA	TGCGCCAGCAGCCAATCCGCCCTTACAGGGTTAGGGCAGCCCCAGCATTTT	CASSQSALTGLGQPQHF
TRBV12-3/TRBV12-4	NA	TRBJ2-1	NA	TGTGCCAGCGCCCTCACAGAGTACAATGAGCAGTTCTTC	CASALTEYNEQFF
TRBV20-1	NA	TRBJ1-1	NA	TGCAGTGCTAACAGGGTTCAAGCTTTCTTT	CSANRVQAFF
TRBV7-2	NA	TRBJ2-7	TRBD2	TGTGCCAGCAGCTTAGAGGTTAGGGGACTAGCAGGCGAGCAGTACTTC	CASSLEVRGLAGEQYF